A single sample is the source of the 4 T cell receptor beta chains below, sequenced in a study of T cell changes during pregnancy in multiple sclerosis. Sequenced by immunoSEQ multiplex PCR; TCRdb stores in-frame clones only, minus some. The sample has more than 50,000 clones, more than 85% seen once. This specimen consisted of peripheral blood, obtained after pregnancy. The source of these receptors is a female donor in good health, enrolled as a control in a pregnancy study.

The V gene is TRBV5-1, the J gene TRBJ2-3, with a tentative D call TRBD1 (6 bases). CDR1 is SGHRS, CDR2 YFSETQ, per germline. Trimming removed 0 bases from V and 6 bases from J, with 8 bases in between. This CDR3 spans 13 amino acids. This chain's CDR3 is CASSLGTEDTQYF. As DNA, the CDR3 is TGCGCCAGCAGCTTGGGGACAGAGGATACGCAGTATTTT.

The chain recombines TRBV2 with TRBJ2-7; 7 nucleotides align to TRBD1. The V segment lost 11 bases and the J segment 2 bases; nucleotides outside the gene matches: 15. This CDR3 spans 15 amino acids. The V gene's germline CDR1 is SNHLY and CDR2 FYNNEI. The DNA for the CDR3 is TGTGCCGGGGGTAAGACAGGGAAGGGAACCTACGAGCAGTACTTC. It codes for CAGGKTGKGTYEQYF.

The chain employs TRBV9 and TRBJ1-1, with D possibly matching TRBD1 (6 bases). V was shortened by 2 bases and J by 5 bases, with 13 bases between the two germline ends. The CDR3 is 14 amino acids. The germline V gene has CDR1 SGDLS and CDR2 YYNGEE. In DNA form, the CDR3 reads TGTGCCAGCAGCGTGACAGGAGGATCGACTGAAGCTTTCTTT. Protein sequence: CASSVTGGSTEAFF.

V is TRBV6-4 and J is TRBJ2-1; TRBD1 matches at 10 bases. Germline CDR1 and CDR2: MRHNA and SNTAGT. This CDR3 contains 15 residues. Trimming cost V 6 bases and J 10 bases; bases outside gene matches: 12. CDR3 sequence reads: CASSPTGTGEGEQFF. The CDR3 DNA sequence: TGTGCCAGCAGCCCCACCGGGACAGGGGAGGGAGAGCAGTTCTTC.